This T cell receptor (beta chain) was recorded in a study of T cell responses to AZD1222 COVID-19 vaccine. Measured with immunoSEQ multiplex PCR; TCRdb has only the in-frame clones, and not every one. Among 150,000 or so clones listed, less than 95% were seen once. Findings and caveats of the study: Spike-spanning, vaccine-associated CD4 TCRs were dominant at 160-218 and 743-854.

Concerning this clone: The antigen remains undetermined.

The sequences come from peripheral blood, collected on day 0 of AZD1222 vaccination. The receptor comes from an adult in good health.

The CDR3 nucleotides read TGTGCCAGTAGCCACCCTGGGACTGAAGCTTTCTTT. Protein product: CASSHPGTEAFF. This sequence joins TRBV19 and TRBJ1-1; D remains ambiguous. Germline CDR1 LNHDA, CDR2 SQIVND (reference sequence). CDR3 length: 12 amino acids. Trimming took 6 bases from V and 5 from J, leaving 10 bases between them.